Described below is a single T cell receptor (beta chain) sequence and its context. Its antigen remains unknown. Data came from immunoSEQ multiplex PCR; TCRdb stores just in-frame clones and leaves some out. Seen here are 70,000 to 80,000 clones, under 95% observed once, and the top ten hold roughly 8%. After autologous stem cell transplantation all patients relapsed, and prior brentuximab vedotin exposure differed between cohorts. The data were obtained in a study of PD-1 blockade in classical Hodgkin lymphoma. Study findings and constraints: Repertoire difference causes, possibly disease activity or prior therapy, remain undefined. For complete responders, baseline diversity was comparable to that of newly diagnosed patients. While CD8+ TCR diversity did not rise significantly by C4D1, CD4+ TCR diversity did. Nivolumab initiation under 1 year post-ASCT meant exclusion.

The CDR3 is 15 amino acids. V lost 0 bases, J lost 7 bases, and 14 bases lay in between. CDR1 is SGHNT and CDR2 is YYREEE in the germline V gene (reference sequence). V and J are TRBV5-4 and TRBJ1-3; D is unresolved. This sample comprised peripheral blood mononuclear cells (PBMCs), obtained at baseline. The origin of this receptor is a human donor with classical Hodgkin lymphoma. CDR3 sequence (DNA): TGTGCCAGCAGCTTGGACCAAGGGATAGGTAACACCATATATTTT. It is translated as CASSLDQGIGNTIYF.